This entry lists 18 T cell receptor beta chains sequenced from one sample in a study of blood T cell repertoires in COVID-19. TCRdb's copy holds only in-frame clones and misses some; the assay was immunoSEQ multiplex PCR. The repertoire includes hundreds of thousands of clones, roughly 90% of them detected once, and roughly 2% sits in the top ten. The sequencing input was peripheral blood. Receptors originate from a woman between 45 and 65 years old who had recovered from COVID-19.

In DNA form, the CDR3 reads TGTGCCAGCAACCCGGGACTAGCGGGGGTGGGTGGGGCCAACGTCCTGACTTTC. Translated: CASNPGLAGVGGANVLTF. The V call is TRBV9, the J call TRBJ2-6; 14 bases match TRBD2. The CDR3 is 18 amino acids. V was clipped by 6 bases and J by 3 bases; unmatched bases: 8. Germline values: CDR1 SGDLS, CDR2 YYNGEE.

This chain uses TRBV6-2 or TRBV6-3 with TRBJ2-3, with 11 bases matching TRBD2. V dropped 6 bases and J dropped 4; count of bases not matched to a gene: 3. This CDR3 is 14 amino acids long. Looked up from germline, CDR1 is MNHEY and CDR2 is SVGEGT. This chain's CDR3 is CASSSSGGPDTQYF. CDR3 bases: TGTGCCAGCAGCTCTAGCGGGGGGCCAGATACGCAGTATTTT.

The chain joins TRBV11-3 to TRBJ2-3; a weak D match, TRBD1 (5 bases). The V end lost 1 base, the J end lost 2 bases, and 10 bases lay between the germline ends. The germline V gene has CDR1 SGHNT and CDR2 YENEEA. CDR3 length: 15 amino acids. CDR3 protein: CASSLGDSNTDTQYF. DNA for the CDR3: TGTGCCAGCAGCTTAGGCGACAGCAACACAGATACGCAGTATTTT.

The table lists this clone with a few counts. The chain uses TRBV25-1 and TRBJ1-5; D is undetermined. The ends were cut back, 2 bases at V and 4 bases at J, with 9 bases in the middle. This CDR3 comprises 14 residues. The germline V gene encodes CDR1 MGHDK and CDR2 SYGVNS. The CDR3 loop reads CASSEGQANQPQHF. CDR3 nucleotide sequence: TGTGCCAGCAGTGAAGGGCAGGCTAATCAGCCCCAGCATTTT.

J is TRBJ2-1 and V is TRBV14; TRBD1 aligns across 7 bases. Per germline, CDR1 SGHDN and CDR2 FVKESK. The trim removed 0 bases at V and 4 bases at J, leaving 6 bases unmatched. CDR3 length equals 16 residues. The CDR3 is CASSQDGGQIYNEQFF. The CDR3, as DNA: TGTGCCAGCAGCCAAGATGGGGGACAGATATACAATGAGCAGTTCTTC.

A few counts support this clone. A junction boundary mismatches the germline segment, possibly from a read error. The rearrangement joins TRBV7-7 to TRBJ2-3; no clear D. The CDR3 contains 14 residues. Germline lookup yields CDR1 SSHAT and CDR2 FNYEAQ (reference sequence). The CDR3 is CASSLSATTDTQYF. CDR3 nucleotides: TGTGCTAGCAGCTTAAGCGCCACCACAGATACGCAGTATTTT.

The rearrangement joins TRBV21-1 to TRBJ2-7; TRBD2 was called by the table and not checked on the DNA. TRBV21-1 counts as a pseudogene. The CDR3 totals 12 residues. In DNA, the CDR3 is TGTGCCGGGGAGGCCTTATCCCTGAAGCAGTACTTC. It is translated as CAGEALSLKQYF.

The chain has TRBV29-1 and TRBJ1-1, with 7 bases fitting TRBD1. The V gene's germline CDR1 is SQVTM and CDR2 ANQGSEA. The CDR3 runs to 12 residues. V dropped 7 bases and J dropped 1; count of bases not matched to a gene: 3. In DNA, the CDR3 is TGCAGCGGCCGACAGGGGAACACTGAAGCTTTCTTT. Its protein product is CSGRQGNTEAFF.

The V call is TRBV29-1, the J call TRBJ2-1; 7 nucleotides agree with TRBD1. The V segment lost 6 bases and the J segment 4 bases; nucleotides outside the gene matches: 9. Germline assignment: CDR1 SQVTM and CDR2 ANQGSEA. The CDR3 has 14 residues. Written as DNA, the CDR3 is TGCAGCGTACTAGGGGGCAACCTGTACAATGAGCAGTTCTTC. Translating it yields CSVLGGNLYNEQFF.

Ten or more counts support this clone. The chain combines TRBV29-1 with TRBJ1-2, with 10 positions matching TRBD1. CDR1 and CDR2 from the germline V gene are SQVTM and ANQGSEA. The V segment lost 4 bases and the J segment 4 bases; nucleotides outside the gene matches: 3. The CDR3 has 13 amino acids. The chain's CDR3 is CSVGTGGGYGYTF. CDR3 bases: TGCAGCGTTGGGACAGGGGGTGGCTATGGCTACACCTTC.

Only a few counts were recorded for this clone. The chain uses TRBV27 and TRBJ2-1, with TRBD2 matching 10 bases. This CDR3 region has 18 residues. V shed 5 bases and J 9 bases; nucleotides not matched to a gene: 19. Germline values: CDR1 MNHEY, CDR2 SMNVEV (reference sequence). CDR3 sequence reads: CASSTGEWGLAGAVEQFF. DNA of the CDR3: TGTGCCAGCAGTACCGGAGAGTGGGGGCTAGCGGGAGCGGTTGAGCAGTTCTTC.

The V gene is TRBV10-3, the J gene TRBJ2-1; TRBD2 matches at 9 bases. This CDR3 spans 14 amino acids. Germline assignment: CDR1 ENHRY and CDR2 SYGVKD. V gave up 4 bases and J gave up 8 bases; unmatched junction bases: 6. This chain's CDR3 is CAISGIGGRDEQFF. CDR3 coding DNA: TGTGCCATCAGTGGGATAGGCGGGAGGGATGAGCAGTTCTTC.

V and J are TRBV4-3 and TRBJ2-5; 9 bases map to TRBD2. Germline trimming cut 1 base from V and 5 bases from J; bases unmatched to any gene: 11. Germline V gene data show CDR1 as LGHNA and CDR2 as YSLEER. This CDR3 comprises 17 residues. The DNA for the CDR3 is TGCGCCAGCAGCCAAGGGACGGGCGGGGGGGCCTTGGAGACCCAGTACTTC. This encodes CASSQGTGGGALETQYF.

The chain joins TRBV25-1 to TRBJ1-6; D is perhaps TRBD1 (5 bases). The CDR3 has 14 residues. V lost 2 bases and J lost 7, with 9 bases in between. CDR1 is MGHDK, CDR2 SYGVNS, per germline. CDR3 DNA sequence: TGTGCCAGCAGTGAACAGGGTGGGAATTCACCCCTCCACTTT. The encoded protein is CASSEQGGNSPLHF.

The chain carries TRBV28 and TRBJ1-2; 8 bases match TRBD1. The CDR3 is 16 residues long. The V segment lost 4 bases and the J segment 8 bases; nucleotides outside the gene matches: 15. Germline-derived CDR1 and CDR2 are MDHEN and SYDVKM. CDR3 nucleotides: TGTGCCAGCAGTTCCTACAGGACAGGGAAATTTGAGGGCTACACCTTC. The encoded protein is CASSSYRTGKFEGYTF.

The J gene is TRBJ2-2, the V gene TRBV9; 10 nucleotides agree with TRBD2. This CDR3 comprises 15 residues. Per the germline V gene, CDR1 is SGDLS and CDR2 is YYNGEE. With V trimmed by 2 bases and J by 7 bases, 5 bases remained unmatched. For the CDR3, the DNA is TGTGCCAGCAGCGTCGGGACTAGCGACGACGGGGAGCTGTTTTTT. Protein: CASSVGTSDDGELFF.

J is TRBJ1-3 and V is TRBV10-3, with D possibly TRBD1 on 6 matching bases. This CDR3 region has 15 residues. CDR1 is ENHRY and CDR2 is SYGVKD in the germline V gene. Trimming took 4 bases from V and 4 from J, leaving 14 bases between them. CDR3 DNA sequence: TGTGCCATCAGTGCCGCCGGGACAACGGGAAACACCATATATTTT. Translated, it gives CAISAAGTTGNTIYF.

This chain joins TRBV30 and TRBJ2-7; TRBD1 aligns across 12 bases. The CDR3 covers 14 residues. Germline V CDR1 and CDR2: GTSNPN, SVGIG (reference sequence). Unmatched junction bases numbered 9, after V lost 5 bases and J lost 7 bases. CDR3 DNA sequence: TGTGCCTGGGACCCGGGACAGGGGGCTGGTGAGCAGTACTTC. It codes for CAWDPGQGAGEQYF.